A single T cell receptor (beta chain) is shown here with its context. This entry comes from a study of blood T cell repertoires in COVID-19. In the study's own analysis: Reference gene primer amplification gave nucleated cell count estimates. Libraries were prepared by immunoSEQ multiplex PCR; TCRdb keeps only in-frame clonotypes and omits some of them. Clone size and the V and J calls come from that table; the DNA yielded D and trimming. The sample includes 240,000 or so clones, about 89% seen only once; the top ten take roughly 9%. Participants, about 18 to 90 years old, spanned 24 US areas. CDR1 SGHRS and CDR2 YFSETQ come from the germline V gene. Trimming removed 1 base at V and 1 base at J, with 8 bases between. The CDR3 is made up of 15 amino acids.

V gene TRBV5-1 combines with J gene TRBJ2-2; tentatively, D is TRBD2 (5 bases). This clonotype was sampled from a man aged 40-49 years who had recovered from COVID-19. Input material: PBMCs or T cells enriched from blood (not recorded which). CDR3 nucleotide sequence: TGCGCCAGCAGCTTGTTCGGGGTGAACACCGGGGAGCTGTTTTTT. Its protein is CASSLFGVNTGELFF.